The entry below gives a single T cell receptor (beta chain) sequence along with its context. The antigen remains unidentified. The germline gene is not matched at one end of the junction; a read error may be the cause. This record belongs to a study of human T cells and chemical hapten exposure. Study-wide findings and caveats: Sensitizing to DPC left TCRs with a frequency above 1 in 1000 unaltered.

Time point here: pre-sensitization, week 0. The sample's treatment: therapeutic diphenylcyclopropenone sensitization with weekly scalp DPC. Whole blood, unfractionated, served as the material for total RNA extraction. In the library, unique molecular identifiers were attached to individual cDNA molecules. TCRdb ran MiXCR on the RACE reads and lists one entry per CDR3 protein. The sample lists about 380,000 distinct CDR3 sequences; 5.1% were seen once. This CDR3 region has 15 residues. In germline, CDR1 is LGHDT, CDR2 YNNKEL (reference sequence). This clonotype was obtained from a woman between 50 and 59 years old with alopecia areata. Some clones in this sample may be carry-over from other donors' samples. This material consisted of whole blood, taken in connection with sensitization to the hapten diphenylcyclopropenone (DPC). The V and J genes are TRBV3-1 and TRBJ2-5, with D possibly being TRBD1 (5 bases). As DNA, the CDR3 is TGTGCCAGCAGTCAAGACAGTGTGTACCAAGAGACCCAGTACTTC. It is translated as CASSQDSVYQETQYF.